Following are 17 T cell receptor beta chains from one sample sequenced in a study of radiotherapy plus CTLA-4 blockade in lung cancer. Sequencing was performed with immunoSEQ multiplex PCR; in TCRdb, only in-frame clones are kept and a portion is missing. The sample holds tens of thousands of clones, roughly 76% seen once. The material sequenced was peripheral blood, taken from a patient treated with radiotherapy plus ipilimumab. The origin of the receptors is a human donor with non-small cell lung cancer who had a complete response to radiotherapy plus ipilimumab.

V gene TRBV27 combines with J gene TRBJ1-1; 9 nucleotides align to TRBD1. CDR1 and CDR2 from the germline V gene are MNHEY and SMNVEV (reference sequence). V trimming: 6 bases; J trimming: 1 base; junction bases outside the gene matches: 6. The CDR3 is 15 amino acids. The CDR3 region is CASRLSTGGNTEAFF. The DNA of the CDR3 is TGTGCCAGCAGACTATCGACAGGGGGGAACACTGAAGCTTTCTTT.

The rearrangement links TRBV27 to TRBJ2-7, with TRBD1 matching 11 bases. V lost 6 bases to trimming and J lost 6 bases; unmatched junction nucleotides: 7. CDR3 length equals 14 residues. Looked up from germline, CDR1 is MNHEY and CDR2 is SMNVEV (reference sequence). CDR3: CASRSSGQGGEQYF. The CDR3 region has the DNA TGTGCCAGCAGATCTTCGGGACAGGGGGGCGAGCAGTACTTC.

The chain uses TRBV14 and TRBJ1-2; 7 bases map to TRBD1. J gave up 3 bases and V 5 bases, and 12 bases lay outside the gene matches. This CDR3 is 16 amino acids long. Germline loops: CDR1 SGHDN, CDR2 FVKESK. CDR3 in DNA: TGTGCCAGCAGCTCTCACCTCCTGGACAGGCACTATGGCTACACCTTC. It is translated as CASSSHLLDRHYGYTF.

This clone was detected only a few times. The gene calls are TRBV10-3 and TRBJ1-3, with 8 nucleotides matching TRBD1. V trimming: 4 bases; J trimming: 0 bases; junction bases outside the gene matches: 5. CDR1 is ENHRY, CDR2 SYGVKD, per germline. This CDR3 spans 16 amino acids. In DNA, the CDR3 is TGTGCCATCAGTGCCCGACAGGGGCCCTCTGGAAACACCATATATTTT. Its protein product is CAISARQGPSGNTIYF.

CDR3 sequence reads: CASSSGGSNNEQFF. The DNA for the CDR3 is TGTGCCAGTAGTAGCGGGGGATCCAACAATGAGCAGTTCTTC. The chain has TRBV19 and TRBJ2-1; 7 nucleotides align to TRBD2. There are 14 residues in the CDR3. The germline V gene encodes CDR1 LNHDA and CDR2 SQIVND (reference sequence). With V trimmed by 4 bases and J by 5 bases, 5 bases remained unmatched.

The rearrangement joins TRBV4-3 to TRBJ2-7; weak D call: TRBD2 (6 bases). The CDR3 spans 14 residues. Per germline, CDR1 LGHNA and CDR2 YSLEER. Trimming stripped 6 bases from V and 6 bases from J, with 18 bases between. The CDR3 spells CASSQKRLGGEQYF. The CDR3 DNA reads TGCGCCAGCAGTCAAAAAAGACTGGGGGGCGAGCAGTACTTC.

The V gene is TRBV29-1, the J gene TRBJ2-3, with 9 bases matching TRBD2. The CDR3 has 15 residues. V dropped 5 bases and J dropped 0; count of bases not matched to a gene: 6. Per germline, CDR1 SQVTM and CDR2 ANQGSEA. Written as DNA, the CDR3 is TGCAGCGTTATGACTAGCGGAGTTAGCACAGATACGCAGTATTTT. Protein: CSVMTSGVSTDTQYF.

V and J are TRBV6-5 and TRBJ1-3; D ambiguous. There are 13 residues in the CDR3. Germline-derived CDR1 and CDR2 are MNHEY and SVGAGI. The V and J ends lost 7 bases and 2 bases respectively, with 9 bases between them. The CDR3 loop is CASIAATGNTIYF. DNA for the CDR3: TGTGCCAGCATCGCGGCGACTGGAAACACCATATATTTT.

This sequence joins TRBV5-1 and TRBJ1-2; a possible D gene is TRBD1 (6 bases). Trimming cost V 0 bases and J 4 bases, with 10 bases left between them. This CDR3 region has 14 residues. CDR1 and CDR2 from the germline V gene are SGHRS and YFSETQ. Here the CDR3 DNA reads TGCGCCAGCAGCTTGGCCGGACAGACCTATGGCTACACCTTC. The encoded protein is CASSLAGQTYGYTF.

V and J are TRBV7-2 and TRBJ2-5; 9 bases match TRBD2. The DNA end is more similar to TRBJ2-7, so the J call may be wrong. CDR3 length: 15 amino acids. CDR1 and CDR2 (germline): SGHTA, FQGNSA. The CDR3 loop is CASSASGASSYEQYF. The CDR3 nucleotides are TGTGCCAGCAGCGCTAGCGGGGCTAGCTCCTACGAGCAGTACTTC.

V gene TRBV28 combines with J gene TRBJ2-1; 9 nucleotides match TRBD2. Per germline, CDR1 MDHEN and CDR2 SYDVKM. The CDR3 totals 17 residues. V shed 3 bases, J shed 5 bases, and the junction held 11 bases outside the gene matches. The chain's CDR3 is CASSFPTSGPDNNEQFF. The CDR3, as DNA: TGTGCCAGCAGTTTCCCGACTAGCGGCCCCGATAACAATGAGCAGTTCTTC.

The chain carries TRBV5-6 and TRBJ2-1; 13 bases line up with TRBD2. Germline V CDR1 and CDR2: SGHDT, YYEEEE. V shed 2 bases, J shed 2 bases, and the junction held 4 bases outside the gene matches. The CDR3 has 17 residues. In DNA form, the CDR3 reads TGTGCCAGCAGCTTCAGGACTAGCGGGAGACCCTACAATGAGCAGTTCTTC. Protein product: CASSFRTSGRPYNEQFF.

The J gene is TRBJ2-1, the V gene TRBV29-1, with 10 bases identical to TRBD2. The CDR3 loop spans 19 amino acids. Per germline, CDR1 SQVTM and CDR2 ANQGSEA. With V trimmed by 4 bases and J by 3 bases, 18 bases remained unmatched. The CDR3 region is CSVGGWGLAGAGIYNEQFF. For the CDR3, the DNA is TGCAGCGTTGGGGGTTGGGGGCTAGCGGGAGCGGGTATCTACAATGAGCAGTTCTTC.

The V gene is TRBV4-1, the J gene TRBJ1-4; weak D call: TRBD1 (5 bases). CDR1 and CDR2 (germline): MGHRA, YSYEKL. Trimming stripped 0 bases from V and 10 bases from J, with 18 bases between. There are 16 residues in the CDR3. CDR3 protein: CASSQDGGGLLVKLFF. CDR3 nucleotide sequence: TGCGCCAGCAGCCAAGATGGCGGGGGGTTATTGGTAAAACTGTTTTTT.

This clone was seen more than once but under ten times. J is TRBJ2-3 and V is TRBV10-1; maybe TRBD2 (7 bases). V was pared by 2 bases and J by 6 bases, with 12 bases between. The germline gives CDR1 WNHNN, CDR2 SYGVQD (reference sequence). This CDR3 comprises 14 residues. The CDR3 DNA reads as TGCGCCAGCAGTGAGCCGGGGGGCTCGGATACGCAGTATTTT. It encodes CASSEPGGSDTQYF.

This chain links TRBV2 with TRBJ2-1; D not certain. Trimming pared 4 bases from V and 1 base from J, leaving 14 bases between. This CDR3 has 16 amino acids. Germline CDR1 SNHLY, CDR2 FYNNEI. In nucleotides, the CDR3 is TGTGCCAGCAGTGTAACTGATGCGTTTTCCTACAATGAGCAGTTCTTC. It translates to CASSVTDAFSYNEQFF. The variable domain in full, completed from reference TRBV2 and TRBJ2-1, reads EPEVTQTPSHQVTQMGQEVILRCVPISNHLYFYWYRQILGQKVEFLVSFYNNEISEKSEIFDDQFSVERPDGSNFTLKIRSTKLEDSAMYFCASSVTDAFSYNEQFFGPGTRLTVL.

This chain joins TRBV4-2 and TRBJ2-7; possibly TRBD2 for D (7 bases). Trimming shortened V by 4 bases and J by 4 bases, and 20 bases separated the two germline ends. Per germline, CDR1 LGHNA and CDR2 YNFKEQ. The CDR3 is 16 residues long. The CDR3 DNA follows: TGTGCCAGCAGCCCGGGTCAAGGGGGGGTTTTGTACGAGCAGTACTTC. It specifies CASSPGQGGVLYEQYF.